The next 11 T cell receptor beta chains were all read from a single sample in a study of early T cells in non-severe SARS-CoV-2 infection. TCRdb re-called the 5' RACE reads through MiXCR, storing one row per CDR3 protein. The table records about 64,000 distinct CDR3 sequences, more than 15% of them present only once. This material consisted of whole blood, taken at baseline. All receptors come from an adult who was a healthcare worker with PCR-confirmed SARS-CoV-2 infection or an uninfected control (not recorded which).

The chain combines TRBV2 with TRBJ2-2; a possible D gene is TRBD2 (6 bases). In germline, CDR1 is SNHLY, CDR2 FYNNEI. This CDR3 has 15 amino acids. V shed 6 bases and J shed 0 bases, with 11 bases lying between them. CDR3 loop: CASRLREANTGELFF. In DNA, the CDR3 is TGTGCCAGCAGATTGCGGGAAGCGAACACCGGGGAGCTGTTTTTT.

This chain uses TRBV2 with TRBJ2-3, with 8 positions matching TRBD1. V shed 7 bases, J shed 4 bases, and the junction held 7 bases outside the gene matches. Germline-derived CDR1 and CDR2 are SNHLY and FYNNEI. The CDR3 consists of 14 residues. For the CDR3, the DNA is TGTGCCAGCACCATACAGGGGGTCCCAGATACGCAGTATTTT. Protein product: CASTIQGVPDTQYF.

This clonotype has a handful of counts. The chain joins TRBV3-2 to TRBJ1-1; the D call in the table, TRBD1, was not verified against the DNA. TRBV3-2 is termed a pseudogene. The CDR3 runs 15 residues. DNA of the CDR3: TGTGCCAGCAGCCCGCTCAGGGGAGCGAACACTGAAGCTTTCTTT. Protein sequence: CASSPLRGANTEAFF.

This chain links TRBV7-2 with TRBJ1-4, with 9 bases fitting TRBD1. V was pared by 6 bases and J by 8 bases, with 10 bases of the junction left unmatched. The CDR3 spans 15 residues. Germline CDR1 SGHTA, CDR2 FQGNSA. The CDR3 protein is CASREGGQGREKLFF. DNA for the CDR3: TGTGCCAGCAGAGAGGGCGGACAGGGGAGGGAAAAACTGTTTTTT.

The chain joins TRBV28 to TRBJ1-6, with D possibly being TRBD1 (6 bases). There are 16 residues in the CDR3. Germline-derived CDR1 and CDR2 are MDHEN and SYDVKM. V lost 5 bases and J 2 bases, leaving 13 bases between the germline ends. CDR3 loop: CASSPPGQAYNSPLHF. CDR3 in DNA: TGTGCCAGCAGTCCCCCGGGACAAGCCTATAATTCACCCCTCCACTTT.

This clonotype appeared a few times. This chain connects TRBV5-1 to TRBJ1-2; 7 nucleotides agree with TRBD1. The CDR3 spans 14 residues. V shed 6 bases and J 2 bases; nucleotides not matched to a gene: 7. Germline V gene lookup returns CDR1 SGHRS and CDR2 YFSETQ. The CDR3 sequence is CASTAAGGNYGYTF. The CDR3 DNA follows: TGCGCCAGCACTGCGGCAGGGGGGAACTATGGCTACACCTTC.

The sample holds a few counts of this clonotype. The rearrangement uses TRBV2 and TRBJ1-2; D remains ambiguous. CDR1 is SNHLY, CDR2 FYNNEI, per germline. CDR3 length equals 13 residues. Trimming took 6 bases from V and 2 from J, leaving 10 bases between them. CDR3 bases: TGTGCCAGCAGAACAACCACGAACTATGGCTACACCTTC. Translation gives CASRTTTNYGYTF. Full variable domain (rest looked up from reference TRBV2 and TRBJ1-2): EPEVTQTPSHQVTQMGQEVILRCVPISNHLYFYWYRQILGQKVEFLVSFYNNEISEKSEIFDDQFSVERPDGSNFTLKIRSTKLEDSAMYFCASRTTTNYGYTFGSGTRLTVV.

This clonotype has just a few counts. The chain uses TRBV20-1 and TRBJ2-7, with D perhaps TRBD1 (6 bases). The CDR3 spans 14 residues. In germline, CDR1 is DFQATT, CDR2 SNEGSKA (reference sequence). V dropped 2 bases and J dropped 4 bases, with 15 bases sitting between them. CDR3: CSARPGHTRYEQYF. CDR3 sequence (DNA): TGCAGTGCTAGACCGGGACACACGCGGTACGAGCAGTACTTC.

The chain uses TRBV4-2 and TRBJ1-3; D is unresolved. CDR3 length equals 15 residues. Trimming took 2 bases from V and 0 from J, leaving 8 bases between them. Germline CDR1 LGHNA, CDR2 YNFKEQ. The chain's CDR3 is CASSQRTDSGNTIYF. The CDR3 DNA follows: TGTGCCAGCAGCCAAAGGACGGACTCTGGAAACACCATATATTTT.

Here the CDR3 DNA reads TGCGCCAGCAGCTTGGATAACACAGATACGCAGTATTTT. It specifies CASSLDNTDTQYF. The chain is built from TRBV5-1 and TRBJ2-3; no definite D call. V gave up 0 bases and J gave up 2 bases, with 4 bases separating them. Germline V gene sequence: CDR1 SGHRS, CDR2 YFSETQ. The CDR3 extends over 13 amino acids.

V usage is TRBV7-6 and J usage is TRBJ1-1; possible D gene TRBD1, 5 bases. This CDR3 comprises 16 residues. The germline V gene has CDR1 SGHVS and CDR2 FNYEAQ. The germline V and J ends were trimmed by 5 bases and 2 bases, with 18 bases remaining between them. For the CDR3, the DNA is TGTGCCAGCAGCCGCGTTGCCGGGGGACCTAACACTGAAGCTTTCTTT. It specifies CASSRVAGGPNTEAFF. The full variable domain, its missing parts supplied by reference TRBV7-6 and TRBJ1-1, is GAGVSQSPRYKVTKRGQDVALRCDPISGHVSLYWYRQALGQGPEFLTYFNYEAQQDKSGLPNDRFSAERPEGSISTLTIQRTEQRDSAMYRCASSRVAGGPNTEAFFGQGTRLTVV.